This T cell receptor (beta chain) was captured by sequencing in a study of blood T cell repertoires in COVID-19. Study details: Sample material is recorded as cDNA or gDNA derived from T cells, B-cell-depleted T cells, or PBMCs.

This CDR3 has 16 amino acids. The junction had 5 bases not matched to a gene; V was cut back by 1 base and J by 0 bases. Germline-derived CDR1 and CDR2 are LNHDA and SQIVND (reference sequence). Per the original data handling: Amplifying reference gene primers gave estimates of nucleated cell counts. Libraries were prepared by immunoSEQ multiplex PCR; TCRdb keeps only in-frame clonotypes and omits some of them. That table furnishes V, J and clone size, whereas the DNA furnished D and trimming. The sample includes 120,000 or so clones, approximately 82% of them seen just once. This clone has more than one count but fewer than ten.

The rearrangement links TRBV19 to TRBJ2-7; 8 bases are shared with TRBD1. The origin of this receptor is a woman aged 45-65 years with acute or convalescent COVID-19. Sequencing input: peripheral blood. CDR3 region: CASSIVPGTGSYEQYF. The CDR3 DNA follows: TGTGCCAGTAGTATAGTCCCGGGGACAGGCTCCTACGAGCAGTACTTC.